This TCR beta chain was recorded in a study of CD8 T cells in ankylosing spondylitis. Study-level points and caveats: Clones linked to disease, bearing a CD8+ phenotype, were relatively rare in peripheral blood. Under 10 highly homologous variants formed a TCR beta motif that appeared characteristic of ankylosing spondylitis blood. Reported data indicate significant enrichment of disease-linked clones within matched ankylosing spondylitis synovial fluid. Existing reports had already noted some motif variants in reactive arthritis synovial fluid and blood.

This clonotype was detected only a few times. What it binds is not known. TCRdb fed the 5' RACE reads into MiXCR, producing one record per CDR3 protein. In the table there are 350,000 to 450,000 distinct CDR3 sequences, 25% to 30% of which are singletons. The CDR3 runs to 15 residues. CDR1 is SGHRS and CDR2 is YFSETQ in the germline V gene. V was cut by 3 bases and J by 2 bases, with 15 bases left in between. This TCR came from a male donor with ankylosing spondylitis. Sequencing input: blood, either unsorted or a sorted T cell fraction (not recorded which). The gene calls are TRBV5-1 and TRBJ2-7, with a tentative D call TRBD1 (6 bases). CDR3 protein: CASSSHVGQTYEQYF. The CDR3 DNA follows: TGCGCCAGCAGCTCACACGTGGGACAAACCTACGAGCAGTACTTC.